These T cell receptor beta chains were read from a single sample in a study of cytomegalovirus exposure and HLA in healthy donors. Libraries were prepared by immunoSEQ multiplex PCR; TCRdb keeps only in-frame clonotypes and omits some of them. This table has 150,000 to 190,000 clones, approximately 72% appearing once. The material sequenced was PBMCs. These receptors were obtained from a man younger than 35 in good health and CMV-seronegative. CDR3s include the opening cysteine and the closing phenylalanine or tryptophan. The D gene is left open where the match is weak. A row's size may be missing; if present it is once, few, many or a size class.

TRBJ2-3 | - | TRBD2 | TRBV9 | TGTGCCAGCAGCGGGAAGACTAGCGGGAGGGCCCTCGGCACAGATACGCAGTATTTT | CASSGKTSGRALGTDTQYF
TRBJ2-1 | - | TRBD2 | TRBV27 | TGTGCCAGCAGTTTGGGGACTAGCGGGAGTTATGAGCAGTTCTTC | CASSLGTSGSYEQFF
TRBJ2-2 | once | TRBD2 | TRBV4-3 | TGCGCCAGCAGCCCAGTGGACGCGGGCTATGGGACTAGCGGGAGGGCCGGGGAGCTGTTTTTT | CASSPVDAGYGTSGRAGELFF
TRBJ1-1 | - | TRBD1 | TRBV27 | TGTGCCAGCAGTCACAGGGGTCCCACTGAAGCTTTCTTT | CASSHRGPTEAFF
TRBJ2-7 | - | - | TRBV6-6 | TGTGCCAGCAGTTACTCGACGGGGGACGAGCAGTACTTC | CASSYSTGDEQYF
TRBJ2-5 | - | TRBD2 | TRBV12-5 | TGTGCTAGTGGTTTGAATGGACTAGCGGAGACCCAGTACTTC | CASGLNGLAETQYF
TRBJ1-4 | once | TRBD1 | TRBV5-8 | TGTGCCAGCAGCCCGACAGGGCACGAAAAACTGTTTTTT | CASSPTGHEKLFF
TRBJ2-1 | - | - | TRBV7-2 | TGTGCCAGCAGACCATGGAGGAGCGCCTACAATGAGCAGTTCTTC | CASRPWRSAYNEQFF
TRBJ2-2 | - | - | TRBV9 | TGTGCCAGCAGCGTAGATCCAGGGAGGTCCACCGGGGAGCTGTTTTTT | CASSVDPGRSTGELFF
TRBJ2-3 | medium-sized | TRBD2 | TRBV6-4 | TGTGCCAGCAGTGCGGGACTAGAGGCAGATACGCAGTATTTT | CASSAGLEADTQYF
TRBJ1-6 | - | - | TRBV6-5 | TGTGCCAGCAGTTACTCCTTCCATGGAGGGAATTCACCCCTCCACTTT | CASSYSFHGGNSPLHF
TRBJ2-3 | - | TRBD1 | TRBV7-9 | TGTTCCAGCAGCTTCGGACAGGGCGGCCCAGATACGCAGTATTTT | CSSSFGQGGPDTQYF
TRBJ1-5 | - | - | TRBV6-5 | TGTGCCAGCAGACCAGGGGTCGTAAGCAATCAGCCCCAGCATTTT | CASRPGVVSNQPQHF
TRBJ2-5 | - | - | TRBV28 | TGTGCCAGCAGCCCCCCTCCCGCGGGCAGGTATAGGGAGACCCAGTACTTC | CASSPPPAGRYRETQYF
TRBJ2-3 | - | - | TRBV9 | TGTGCCAGCAGGCCTGGGCCGTCCTCCCACGGTACGCAGTATTTT | CASRPGPSSHGTQYF
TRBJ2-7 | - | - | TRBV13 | TGTGCCAGCAGCTTATCGGCGGGAATCCACTACGAGCAGTACTTC | CASSLSAGIHYEQYF
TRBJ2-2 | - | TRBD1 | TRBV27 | TGTGCCAGCAGGAGCCCGGGACAGGAGTACACCGGGGAGCTGTTTTTT | CASRSPGQEYTGELFF
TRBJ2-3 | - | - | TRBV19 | TGTGCCAGCTTAGAGGTCCCGCCAGATACGCAGTATTTT | CASLEVPPDTQYF
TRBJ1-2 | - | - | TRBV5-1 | TGCGCCAGCAGCTTGACGTTCTTCCTGGCAGGCTATGGCTACACCTTC | CASSLTFFLAGYGYTF
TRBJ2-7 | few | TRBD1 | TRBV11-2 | TGTGCCAGCAGCTTAGAGGCCCAGGGGGCCTACGAGCAGTACTTC | CASSLEAQGAYEQYF
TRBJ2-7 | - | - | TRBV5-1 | TGCGCCAGCAGCTTGCAGGTTGATGCCTACGAGCAGTACTTC | CASSLQVDAYEQYF
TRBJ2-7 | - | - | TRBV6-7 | TGTGCCAGCAGTTACTCGGGGGCTACCTACGAGCAGTACTTC | CASSYSGATYEQYF
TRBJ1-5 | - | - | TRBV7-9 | TGTTCCAGCAGCTTACGGGGGGCGGATCAGCCCCAGCATTTT | CSSSLRGADQPQHF
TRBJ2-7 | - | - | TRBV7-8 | TGTGCCAGCAGCTTAGATATCCCGGCCTACGAGCAGTACTTC | CASSLDIPAYEQYF
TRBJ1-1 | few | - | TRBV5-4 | TGTGCCAGCAGCTTGCCGGTGGGGGCTGGGAGAACTGAAGCTTTCTTT | CASSLPVGAGRTEAFF
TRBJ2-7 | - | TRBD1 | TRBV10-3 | TGTGCCACAGGGGGTTTGGGCTCCTACGAGCAGTACTTC | CATGGLGSYEQYF
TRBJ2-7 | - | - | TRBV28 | TGTGCCAGCAGTAACCGGTTCAGGGGCTCCTACGAGCAGTACTTC | CASSNRFRGSYEQYF
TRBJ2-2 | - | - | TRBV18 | TGTGCCAGCTCATCGGACTTATCGAACACCGGGGAGCTGTTTTTT | CASSSDLSNTGELFF
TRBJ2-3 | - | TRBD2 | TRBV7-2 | TGTGCCAGCAGCCCGGGACTAGCGGGGGGCACAGATACGCAGTATTTT | CASSPGLAGGTDTQYF
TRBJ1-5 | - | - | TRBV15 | TGTGCCACCAGCAGGGGCCGGGAGGGCAGCCAGCCCCAGCATTTT | CATSRGREGSQPQHF
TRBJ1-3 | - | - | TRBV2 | TGTGCCAGCAGAGCCGAGGGCGCCAGCTCTGGAAACACCATATATTTT | CASRAEGASSGNTIYF
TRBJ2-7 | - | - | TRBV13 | TGTGCCAGCAGCTTACCTGGGGGGTACGAGCAGTACTTC | CASSLPGGYEQYF
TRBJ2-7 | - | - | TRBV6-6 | TGTGCCAGCAACGCCGAGGGTAAAGCCTACGAGCAGTACTTC | CASNAEGKAYEQYF
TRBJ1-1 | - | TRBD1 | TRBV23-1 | TGCGCCAGCAGTCAATCGGACAGGGGGAACACTGAAGCTTTCTTT | CASSQSDRGNTEAFF
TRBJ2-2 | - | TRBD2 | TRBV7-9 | TGTGCCAGCAGCTTAGTAGCGGGTACCGGGGAGCTGTTTTTT | CASSLVAGTGELFF
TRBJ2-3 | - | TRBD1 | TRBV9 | TGTGCCAGCAGCCCGCAACCGGGACAGGGGGCCCCATGGCTGGCGCAGTATTTT | CASSPQPGQGAPWLAQYF
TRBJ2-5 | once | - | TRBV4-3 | TGCGCCAGCAGCCAAGCCTACCGGGGCGGGAATCTCCAAGAGACCCAGTACTTC | CASSQAYRGGNLQETQYF
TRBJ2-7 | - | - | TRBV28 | TGTGCCAGCAATCAGGGGTACGAGCAGTACTTC | CASNQGYEQYF
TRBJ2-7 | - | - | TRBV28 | TGTGCCAGCAGACTTGACTACGAGCAGTACTTC | CASRLDYEQYF
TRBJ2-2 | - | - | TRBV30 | TGTGCCTGGAGTGTACGACAAACGGGAGACGGGGAGCTGTTTTTT | CAWSVRQTGDGELFF
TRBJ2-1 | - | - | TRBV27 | TGTGCCACCCAAACGGGAGAGGGGTACAATGAGCAGTTCTTC | CATQTGEGYNEQFF
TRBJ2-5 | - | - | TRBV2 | TGTGCCAGCAGTGAGAGTGAGACCCAGTACTTC | CASSESETQYF
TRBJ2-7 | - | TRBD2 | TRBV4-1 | TGCGCCAGCAGTCCCCGGGGCGGGAGTCCCTACGAGCAGTACTTC | CASSPRGGSPYEQYF
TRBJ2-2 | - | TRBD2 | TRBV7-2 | TGTGCCAGCAGCTTTAACGGGGGGCGGGGGGCCGGGGAGCTGTTTTTT | CASSFNGGRGAGELFF
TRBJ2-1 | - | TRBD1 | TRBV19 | TGTGCCAGTAGTATTGGGACAGGTAATTCCTACAATGAGCAGTTCTTC | CASSIGTGNSYNEQFF
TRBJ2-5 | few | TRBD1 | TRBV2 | TGTGCCAGCAGTCTCTCTGGGACAGGGTACTTC | CASSLSGTGYF
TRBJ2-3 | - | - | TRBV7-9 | TGTGCCAGCAGCATATTAGCTAGCACAGATACGCAGTATTTT | CASSILASTDTQYF
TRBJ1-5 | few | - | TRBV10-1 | TGCGCCAGCAGTGAAGGGGCAGGGGATAGCAATCAGCCCCAGCATTTT | CASSEGAGDSNQPQHF
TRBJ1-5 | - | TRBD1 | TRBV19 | TGTGCCAGTACCACCCCACGGACAGGGTGGGATCAGCCCCAGCATTTT | CASTTPRTGWDQPQHF
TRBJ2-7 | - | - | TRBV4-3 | TGCGCCAGCAGCCACGGCGCGGCGAGCTCCTACGAGCAGTACTTC | CASSHGAASSYEQYF
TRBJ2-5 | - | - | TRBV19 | TGTGCCAGTACCCCCGGCGGGTGGGAGACCCAGTACTTC | CASTPGGWETQYF
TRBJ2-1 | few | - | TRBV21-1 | TGTGCCAGCAGCAAAGAGAGGAGGCGGGAGAACCCGAATGAGCAGTTCTTC | CASSKERRRENPNEQFF
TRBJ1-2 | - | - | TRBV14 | TGTGCCAGCAGCCAAGTGGGGAGCTATGGCTACACCTTC | CASSQVGSYGYTF
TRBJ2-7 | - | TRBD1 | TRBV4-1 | TGCGCCAGCAGCCTACAGGGGGCCGACGAGCAGTACTTC | CASSLQGADEQYF
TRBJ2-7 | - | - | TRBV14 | TGTGCCAGCAGCCAAGGTGGGGGGGCATTCCTTTACTACGAGCAGTACTTC | CASSQGGGAFLYYEQYF